The sequence of this T cell receptor beta chain was determined in a study of blood T cell repertoires in COVID-19. Background on the study: The origin of the acute and convalescent COVID-19 samples was the United States, Italy and Spain.

Authors' processing steps: Researchers report that nucleated cell counts were estimated from reference gene primer amplification. Method: immunoSEQ multiplex PCR; TCRdb's copy keeps in-frame clones and lacks some. The V and J calls and the clone size are those of that table, but D and trimming were determined from the DNA. Of 55,000 to 75,000 clones listed, 75% to 85% are singletons. CDR1 and CDR2 from the germline V gene are SNHLY and FYNNEI. The V end lost 6 bases, the J end lost 1 base, and 7 bases lay between the germline ends. The CDR3 is 13 amino acids. The sequence came from a man aged 65 to 79 who had recovered from COVID-19. The sequenced material came from peripheral blood. This chain links TRBV2 with TRBJ1-5, with a weak D call TRBD1 (5 bases). Here the CDR3 DNA reads TGTGCCAGCAGGGGGCAGAGCAATCAGCCCCAGCATTTT. Protein: CASRGQSNQPQHF. The variable domain in full, completed from reference TRBV2 and TRBJ1-5, reads EPEVTQTPSHQVTQMGQEVILRCVPISNHLYFYWYRQILGQKVEFLVSFYNNEISEKSEIFDDQFSVERPDGSNFTLKIRSTKLEDSAMYFCASRGQSNQPQHFGDGTRLSIL.